This passage covers 23 T cell receptor beta chains from one sample sequenced in a study of beta chain features in type 1 diabetes. The sequenced template was cDNA made from the entire isolated RNA. Sequencing used immunoSEQ multiplex PCR; TCRdb keeps in-frame clones, though not all of them. Of roughly 240,000 clones in the sample, 68% were seen once. The sequenced sample consisted of naive CD4+ T cells from blood. The receptors shown here come from a young man in good health.

CDR3 sequence reads: CACNTGHDTEAFF. DNA of the CDR3: TGTGCCTGCAATACGGGACACGACACTGAAGCTTTCTTT. This chain joins TRBV30 and TRBJ1-1; D is possibly TRBD1 (6 bases). The germline gives CDR1 GTSNPN, CDR2 SVGIG (reference sequence). The CDR3 has 13 amino acids. Trimming took off 6 bases at V and 3 bases at J, with 14 bases between the two ends.

In this sample, this clone turned up once. The rearrangement joins TRBV29-1 to TRBJ2-3; 12 bases line up with TRBD2. Germline loops: CDR1 SQVTM, CDR2 ANQGSEA. This CDR3 is 15 amino acids long. The V gene end was trimmed by 7 bases and the J gene end by 3 bases; junction bases not matched to a gene: 8. The CDR3 is CSALTSGSGTDTQYF. The DNA for the CDR3 is TGCAGCGCCTTGACTAGCGGGAGTGGAACAGATACGCAGTATTTT.

The chain is built from TRBV30 and TRBJ2-6; 8 nucleotides line up with TRBD2. The germline V gene encodes CDR1 GTSNPN and CDR2 SVGIG (reference sequence). J lost 0 bases, V lost 2 bases, and 6 bases had no gene match. This CDR3 has 17 amino acids. CDR3 sequence (DNA): TGTGCCTGGAGTAGGGCGGGGGGCCGCTCTGGGGCCAACGTCCTGACTTTC. Residues: CAWSRAGGRSGANVLTF.

This clone was counted only a few times. This chain links TRBV30 with TRBJ2-7, with 10 bases matching TRBD2. Germline CDR1 reads GTSNPN; CDR2 reads SVGIG (reference sequence). With V trimmed by 7 bases and J by 1 base, 16 bases remained unmatched. The CDR3 contains 17 residues. The CDR3 DNA reads TGTGCCTACCTCCGGTCGGCTAGCGGGAGCCTATCCTACGAGCAGTACTTC. It is translated as CAYLRSASGSLSYEQYF.

This chain uses TRBV29-1 with TRBJ2-5; 9 nucleotides agree with TRBD2. Germline V CDR1 and CDR2: SQVTM, ANQGSEA. The CDR3 extends over 13 amino acids. V lost 6 bases, J lost 6 bases, and 8 bases stayed unmatched. The CDR3 loop reads CSVAAGGYKTQYF. CDR3 DNA: TGCAGCGTCGCTGCGGGGGGGTATAAGACCCAGTACTTC.

The chain couples TRBV29-1 to TRBJ2-5, with a tentative D call TRBD1 (5 bases). Trimming stripped 6 bases from V and 0 bases from J, with 11 bases between. CDR1 SQVTM and CDR2 ANQGSEA come from the germline V gene. This CDR3 is built from 13 residues. CDR3: CSVLRQNQETQYF. CDR3 nucleotides: TGCAGCGTATTAAGACAGAACCAAGAGACCCAGTACTTC.

The chain recombines TRBV28 with TRBJ2-7; D may be TRBD2 (7 bases). Germline CDR1 is MDHEN and CDR2 is SYDVKM. CDR3 size: 17 residues. V was pared by 4 bases and J by 4 bases, with 23 bases between. The CDR3 nucleotides are TGTGCCAGCAGTTCCCCTTCGGGGGCGGGAGTATGGTACGAGCAGTACTTC. Translated: CASSSPSGAGVWYEQYF.

This sequence joins TRBV7-2 and TRBJ2-3, with 11 bases identical to TRBD2. Germline trimming cut 5 bases from V and 2 bases from J; bases unmatched to any gene: 3. Germline-derived CDR1 and CDR2 are SGHTA and FQGNSA. CDR3 length: 15 residues. The CDR3: CASSPTSGTTDTQYF. The CDR3 DNA sequence: TGTGCCAGCAGCCCGACTAGCGGGACCACAGATACGCAGTATTTT.

This clone appeared a single time. V usage is TRBV30 and J usage is TRBJ2-2; the D gene is possibly TRBD2 (5 bases). V lost 1 base to trimming and J lost 5 bases, with 11 bases between them. Germline values: CDR1 GTSNPN, CDR2 SVGIG (reference sequence). The CDR3 length is 14 residues. CDR3 loop: CAWSGGSGTGELFF. In nucleotides, the CDR3 is TGTGCCTGGAGTGGAGGGAGTGGGACCGGGGAGCTGTTTTTT.

This clone showed up just once. The gene calls are TRBV30 and TRBJ2-6; 7 positions agree with TRBD1. V lost 3 bases to trimming and J lost 4 bases; unmatched junction nucleotides: 12. The CDR3 covers 17 residues. Germline V gene lookup returns CDR1 GTSNPN and CDR2 SVGIG (reference sequence). The CDR3 DNA follows: TGTGCCTGGAGCCCGGACAGGTTATCCACGGGGGCCAACGTCCTGACTTTC. It is translated as CAWSPDRLSTGANVLTF.

The chain carries TRBV30 and TRBJ1-2; TRBD1 is a possible D gene (5 bases). Germline V lookup: CDR1 GTSNPN, CDR2 SVGIG (reference sequence). The CDR3 runs to 13 residues. In DNA, the CDR3 is TGTGCTGCCGCCGGGACGTATAACTATGGCTACACCTTC. This encodes CAAAGTYNYGYTF.

This chain joins TRBV29-1 and TRBJ2-5; TRBD1 or TRBD2 may be the D gene (5 bases each). There are 15 residues in the CDR3. Germline V gene data show CDR1 as SQVTM and CDR2 as ANQGSEA. Trimming shortened V by 4 bases and J by 9 bases, and 24 bases separated the two germline ends. The CDR3 DNA reads as TGCAGCGTTGTAGATTCCGGGACGGGAACGGGGCCCCAGTACTTC. Amino acid sequence: CSVVDSGTGTGPQYF.

This chain joins TRBV20-1 and TRBJ2-4, with D possibly TRBD1 on 6 matching bases. V lost 5 bases and J lost 9, with 11 bases in between. Germline V CDR1 and CDR2: DFQATT, SNEGSKA (reference sequence). The CDR3 covers 11 residues. This CDR3 is CSALQGIIQYF. CDR3 nucleotides: TGCAGTGCTTTACAGGGAATCATTCAGTACTTC.

The chain has TRBV30 and TRBJ1-2; D is possibly TRBD1 (5 bases). CDR1 and CDR2 from the germline V gene are GTSNPN and SVGIG (reference sequence). The CDR3 runs to 12 residues. The V gene lost 6 bases and the J gene lost 8 bases, with 16 bases spanning the gap. The CDR3 loop reads CACGHSPSGYTF. The CDR3 DNA reads TGTGCCTGTGGACATTCCCCCTCCGGCTACACCTTC.

The V call is TRBV14, the J call TRBJ2-2; 10 positions match TRBD2. V lost 4 bases, J lost 9 bases, and 8 bases stayed unmatched. The V gene's germline CDR1 is SGHDN and CDR2 FVKESK. The CDR3 runs 15 residues. In DNA form, the CDR3 reads TGTGCCAGCAGCCCGTTCGAGCGGGGGGGACGGGAGCTGTTTTTT. Its translation: CASSPFERGGRELFF.

The V and J genes are TRBV30 and TRBJ2-5; 7 bases match TRBD1. The junction had 4 bases not matched to a gene; V was cut back by 5 bases and J by 4 bases. The CDR3 has 12 amino acids. Germline values: CDR1 GTSNPN, CDR2 SVGIG (reference sequence). The CDR3 loop is CAWDRVGETQYF. The CDR3 DNA follows: TGTGCCTGGGACAGGGTTGGAGAGACCCAGTACTTC.

V gene TRBV29-1 combines with J gene TRBJ2-4; possibly TRBD2 for D (6 bases). Germline V lookup: CDR1 SQVTM, CDR2 ANQGSEA. Trimming pared 7 bases from V and 1 base from J, leaving 14 bases between. The CDR3 totals 14 residues. This CDR3 is CSAVDSGAKNIQYF. CDR3 nucleotide sequence: TGCAGCGCCGTCGACAGCGGGGCCAAAAACATTCAGTACTTC.

V and J are TRBV10-3 and TRBJ2-3, with TRBD1 identical over 7 bases. The germline V gene has CDR1 ENHRY and CDR2 SYGVKD. V shed 11 bases, J shed 4 bases, and the junction held 18 bases outside the gene matches. The CDR3 is 16 residues long. For the CDR3, the DNA is TGTGCCTCAGAGGGGGCGACAGGGTTGGGTGCAGATACGCAGTATTTT. Its translation is CASEGATGLGADTQYF.

The CDR3 nucleotides are TGCAGTGCGGCCGGGGACGCAGGGAAGTTCTTC. It encodes CSAAGDAGKFF. The rearrangement joins TRBV20-1 to TRBJ2-1; D possibly uses TRBD1 or TRBD2 (5 bases each). Between the trimmed V and J ends, which lost 6 bases and 14 bases, there was a span of 17 bases. There are 11 residues in the CDR3. Germline CDR1 and CDR2: DFQATT and SNEGSKA (reference sequence).

This sequence joins TRBV9 and TRBJ2-7; 12 bases are a match to TRBD1. CDR1 SGDLS and CDR2 YYNGEE come from the germline V gene. The length of the CDR3 is 15 residues. The trim removed 2 bases at V and 3 bases at J, leaving 3 bases unmatched. The CDR3: CASSVGQGARYEQYF. CDR3 nucleotides: TGTGCCAGCAGCGTGGGACAGGGGGCTCGCTACGAGCAGTACTTC.

The chain combines TRBV30 with TRBJ2-7; possibly TRBD2 for D (5 bases). The CDR3 length is 12 residues. Germline values: CDR1 GTSNPN, CDR2 SVGIG (reference sequence). V shed 3 bases and J shed 10 bases, with 16 bases lying between them. This CDR3 reads CAWSHNRDQQYF. CDR3 nucleotide sequence: TGTGCCTGGAGCCACAACCGGGATCAACAGTACTTC.

The CDR3 sequence is CASSPRDSYNEQFF. The CDR3 DNA is TGTGCCAGCAGCCCAAGGGACAGCTACAATGAGCAGTTCTTC. The chain uses TRBV7-9 and TRBJ2-1, with 7 bases fitting TRBD1. CDR1 is SEHNR, CDR2 FQNEAQ, per germline (reference sequence). Trimming took 5 bases from V and 3 from J; bases not matched to a gene: 4. The CDR3 length is 14 residues.

This clone was recorded a few times. This chain uses TRBV29-1 with TRBJ2-7; no firm D call. CDR3 length: 12 residues. The V end was cut by 4 bases, the J end by 3 bases, with 10 bases between. CDR1 and CDR2 from the germline V gene are SQVTM and ANQGSEA. CDR3 residues: CSVAGRNYEQYF. The DNA of the CDR3 is TGCAGCGTTGCAGGAAGGAACTACGAGCAGTACTTC.